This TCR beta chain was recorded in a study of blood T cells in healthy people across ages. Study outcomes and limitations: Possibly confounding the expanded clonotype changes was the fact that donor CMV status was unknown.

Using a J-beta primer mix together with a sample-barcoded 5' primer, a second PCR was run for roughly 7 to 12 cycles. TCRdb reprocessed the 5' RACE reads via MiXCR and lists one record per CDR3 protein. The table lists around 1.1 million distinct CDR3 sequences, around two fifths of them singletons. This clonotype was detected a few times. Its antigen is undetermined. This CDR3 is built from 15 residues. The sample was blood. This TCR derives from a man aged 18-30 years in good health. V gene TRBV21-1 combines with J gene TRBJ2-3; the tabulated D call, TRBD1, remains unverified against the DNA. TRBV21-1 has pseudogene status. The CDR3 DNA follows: TGTGCCACCCATTTGGTCAGGGGCGGAACAGATACGCAGTATTTT. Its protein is CATHLVRGGTDTQYF.